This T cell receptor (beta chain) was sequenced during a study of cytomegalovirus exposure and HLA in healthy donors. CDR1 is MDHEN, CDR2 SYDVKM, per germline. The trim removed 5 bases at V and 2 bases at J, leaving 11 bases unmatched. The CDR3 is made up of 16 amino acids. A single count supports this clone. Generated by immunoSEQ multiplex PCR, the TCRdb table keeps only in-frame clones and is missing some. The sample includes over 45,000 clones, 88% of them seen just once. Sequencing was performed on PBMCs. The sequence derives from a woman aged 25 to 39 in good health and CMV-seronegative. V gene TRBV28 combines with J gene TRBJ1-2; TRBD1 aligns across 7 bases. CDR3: CASSNPPGQRNYGYTF. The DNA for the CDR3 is TGTGCCAGCAGTAACCCCCCGGGACAGAGAAACTATGGCTACACCTTC.